This TCR beta chain was retrieved from a study of CD8 T cells in ankylosing spondylitis. The V gene's germline CDR1 is SGHRS and CDR2 YFSETQ. The CDR3 sequence is 13 residues long. V was pared by 4 bases and J by 5 bases, with 12 bases between. This clonotype was counted many times. By quantitative 5'-RACE with molecular barcodes, the TCR beta libraries were made. TCRdb used MiXCR to reprocess the 5' RACE reads, holding one entry per CDR3 protein. Altogether around 300,000 distinct CDR3 sequences are present, roughly 11% being singletons, with the ten largest covering 8% to 9.5%. The source of this sequence is a female donor with ankylosing spondylitis or in good health (not recorded which). Sequences were obtained from blood, either unsorted or a sorted T cell fraction (not recorded which). J is TRBJ1-1 and V is TRBV5-1; perhaps TRBD1 as D (6 bases). As DNA, the CDR3 is TGCGCCAGCAGCCCGTACAGGGAGACTGAAGCTTTCTTT. It yields the protein CASSPYRETEAFF.